The 11 T cell receptor beta chains below all came from one sample that was sequenced in a study of shared clonotypes between healthy human individuals. Profiled with immunoSEQ multiplex PCR; TCRdb holds only in-frame clones, not every one. The table records 2 million to 2.5 million clones, 80% to 95% of them present only once. The sample comprised naive CD4+ T cells from PBMCs. This sample's subset: CD45RA+ positively selected. Receptor source: a man aged 18 to 30 in good health. Some clones in this sample may be carry-over from other donors' samples.

The V call is TRBV19, the J call TRBJ2-4; TRBD2 agrees at 7 bases. After removal of 1 base from V and 0 bases from J, the junction contained 3 bases not matched to a gene. The germline V gene encodes CDR1 LNHDA and CDR2 SQIVND (reference sequence). This CDR3 has 16 residues. CDR3 sequence (DNA): TGTGCCAGTAGTATAGGGGCTAGCGGAGCCAAAAACATTCAGTACTTC. Protein: CASSIGASGAKNIQYF.

Details on this clone: Other DNA variants within this sample encode the same CDR3. This chain connects TRBV29-1 to TRBJ2-5; D not certain. The CDR3 runs to 10 residues. Trimming shortened V by 4 bases and J by 5 bases, and 5 bases separated the two germline ends. Germline V gives CDR1 SQVTM, CDR2 ANQGSEA. The CDR3: CSVVGETQYF. The DNA of the CDR3 is TGCAGCGTTGTCGGGGAGACCCAGTACTTC.

With regard to this clone: This sample includes further DNA sequences coding for the same CDR3. This rearrangement joins TRBV5-1 to TRBJ2-7; weak D call: TRBD1 (6 bases). This CDR3 spans 15 amino acids. The V end lost 4 bases, the J end lost 5 bases, and 19 bases lay between the germline ends. The germline V gene encodes CDR1 SGHRS and CDR2 YFSETQ. The CDR3 coding sequence is TGCGCCAGCAGCCCGGTAGGGGGAAGGGGCGACGAGCAGTACTTC. Residues: CASSPVGGRGDEQYF.

The chain couples TRBV23-1 to TRBJ1-2, with a tentative D call TRBD1 (5 bases). TRBV23-1 is flagged as an ORF with uncertain function. CDR3 length equals 17 residues. Trimming shortened V by 0 bases and J by 3 bases, and 17 bases separated the two germline ends. The CDR3 sequence: CASSQSGPRGLYYGYTF. DNA for the CDR3: TGCGCCAGCAGTCAATCGGGTCCGAGGGGCCTCTACTATGGCTACACCTTC.

This clone has just one count. This sample also contains other DNA sequences that code for the same CDR3. The V gene is TRBV7-9, the J gene TRBJ2-7, with unresolved D. The CDR3 contains 14 residues. Germline V lookup: CDR1 SEHNR, CDR2 FQNEAQ (reference sequence). Trimming stripped 5 bases from V and 0 bases from J, with 11 bases between. The CDR3 coding sequence is TGTGCCAGCAGCCCCCGGAGTTCCTCCTACGAGCAGTACTTC. Its translation: CASSPRSSSYEQYF.

The chain uses TRBV14 and TRBJ1-1; the match to TRBD1 covers 9 bases. The CDR3 has 17 amino acids. Germline assignment: CDR1 SGHDN and CDR2 FVKESK. V gave up 4 bases and J gave up 6 bases; unmatched junction bases: 15. CDR3 amino acids: CASSPFLPGQGTAEAFF. The CDR3 DNA reads TGTGCCAGCAGCCCTTTTTTACCGGGACAGGGTACGGCTGAAGCTTTCTTT.

V gene TRBV6-1 combines with J gene TRBJ1-1; D may be TRBD1 (5 bases). The CDR3 consists of 13 residues. The germline V gene encodes CDR1 MNHNS and CDR2 SASEGT. The V and J ends lost 4 bases and 8 bases respectively, with 14 bases between them. CDR3: CASSATAWTEAFF. DNA of the CDR3: TGTGCCAGCAGTGCCACAGCGTGGACAGAAGCTTTCTTT.

The V gene is TRBV9, the J gene TRBJ2-3; D possibly corresponds to TRBD2 (5 bases). The germline V and J ends were trimmed by 4 bases and 6 bases, with 18 bases remaining between them. CDR3 length: 15 amino acids. Germline V gene lookup returns CDR1 SGDLS and CDR2 YYNGEE. CDR3 DNA: TGTGCCAGCAGCCCGCGACTGCTACGAGGGGATACGCAGTATTTT. Translation: CASSPRLLRGDTQYF.

This clone was observed a single time. The identical CDR3 is also encoded by other nucleotide sequences in the sample. This rearrangement joins TRBV7-9 to TRBJ2-3; D is uncertain. V lost 6 bases, J lost 2 bases, and 15 bases lay in between. The CDR3 has 15 amino acids. CDR1 and CDR2 (germline): SEHNR, FQNEAQ (reference sequence). The CDR3 spells CASSRRGTSTDTQYF. In nucleotides, the CDR3 is TGTGCCAGCAGTAGGAGAGGTACTTCCACAGATACGCAGTATTTT.

This chain links TRBV28 with TRBJ2-1, with D unresolved. CDR1 is MDHEN, CDR2 SYDVKM, per germline. V dropped 6 bases and J dropped 8 bases, with 5 bases sitting between them. The CDR3 sequence is 10 residues long. DNA of the CDR3: TGTGCCAGCAGCATCCATGAGCAGTTCTTC. This translates into CASSIHEQFF.

This chain uses TRBV25-1 with TRBJ2-3; D gene unclear. The CDR3 spans 13 residues. With 0 bases removed from V and 5 bases from J, the gap between germline ends came to 6 bases. Germline assignment: CDR1 MGHDK and CDR2 SYGVNS. CDR3 loop: CASSEYKRDTQYF. Here the CDR3 DNA reads TGTGCCAGCAGTGAATATAAGAGAGATACGCAGTATTTT.